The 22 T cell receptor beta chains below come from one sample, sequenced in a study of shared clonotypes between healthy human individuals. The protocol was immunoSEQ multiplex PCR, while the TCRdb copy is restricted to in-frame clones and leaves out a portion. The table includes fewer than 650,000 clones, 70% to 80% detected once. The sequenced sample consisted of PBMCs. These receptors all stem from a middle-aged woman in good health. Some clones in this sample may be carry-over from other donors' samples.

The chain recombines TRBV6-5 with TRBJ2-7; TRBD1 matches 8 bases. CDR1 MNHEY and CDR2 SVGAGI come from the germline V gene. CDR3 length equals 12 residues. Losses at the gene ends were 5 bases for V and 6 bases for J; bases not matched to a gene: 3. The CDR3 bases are TGTGCCAGCAGTCGGACAGGGTCCGAGCAGTACTTC. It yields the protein CASSRTGSEQYF.

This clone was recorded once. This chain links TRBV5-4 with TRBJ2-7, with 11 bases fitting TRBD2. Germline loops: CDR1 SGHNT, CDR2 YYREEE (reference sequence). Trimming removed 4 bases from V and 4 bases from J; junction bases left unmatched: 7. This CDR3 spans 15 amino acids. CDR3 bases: TGTGCCAGCAGCGCAGTAGCGGGAGGGCAGTACGAGCAGTACTTC. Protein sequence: CASSAVAGGQYEQYF.

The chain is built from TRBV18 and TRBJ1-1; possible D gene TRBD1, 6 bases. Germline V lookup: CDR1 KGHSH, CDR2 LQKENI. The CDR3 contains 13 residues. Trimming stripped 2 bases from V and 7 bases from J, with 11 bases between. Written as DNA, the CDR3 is TGTGCCAGCTCACCAGGCAGGGGCAGTGAAGCTTTCTTT. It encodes CASSPGRGSEAFF.

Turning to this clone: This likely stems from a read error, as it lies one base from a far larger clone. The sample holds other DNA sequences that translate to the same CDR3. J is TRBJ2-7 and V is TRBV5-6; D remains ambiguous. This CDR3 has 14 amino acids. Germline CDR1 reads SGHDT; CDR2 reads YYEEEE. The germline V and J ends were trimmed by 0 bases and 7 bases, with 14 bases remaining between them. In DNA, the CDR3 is TGTGCCAGCAGCTTGGGGCGCGGCTTCGGGGAGCAGTACTTC. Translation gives CASSLGRGFGEQYF. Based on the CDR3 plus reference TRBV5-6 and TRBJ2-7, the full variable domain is DAGVTQSPTHLIKTRGQQVTLRCSPKSGHDTVSWYQQALGQGPQFIFQYYEEEERQRGNFPDRFSGHQFPNYSSELNVNALLLGDSALYLCASSLGRGFGEQYFGPGTRLTVT.

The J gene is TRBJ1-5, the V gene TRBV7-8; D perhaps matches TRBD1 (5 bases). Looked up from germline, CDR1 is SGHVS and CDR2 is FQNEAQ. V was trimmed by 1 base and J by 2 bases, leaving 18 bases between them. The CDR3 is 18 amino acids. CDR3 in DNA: TGTGCCAGCAGCTTAGATGGCAGGAGGGGATCGGGCAATCAGCCCCAGCATTTT. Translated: CASSLDGRRGSGNQPQHF. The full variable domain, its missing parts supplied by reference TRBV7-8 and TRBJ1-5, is GAGVSQSPRYKVAKRGQDVALRCDPISGHVSLFWYQQALGQGPEFLTYFQNEAQLDKSGLPSDRFFAERPEGSVSTLKIQRTQQEDSAVYLCASSLDGRRGSGNQPQHFGDGTRLSIL.

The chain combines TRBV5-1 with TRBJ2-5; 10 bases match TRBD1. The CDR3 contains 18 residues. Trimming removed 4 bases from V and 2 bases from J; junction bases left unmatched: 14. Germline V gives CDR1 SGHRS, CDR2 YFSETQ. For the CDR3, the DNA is TGCGCCAGCAGCCCGGGCGGGGGGACAGGGGTTGAACAAGAGACCCAGTACTTC. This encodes CASSPGGGTGVEQETQYF.

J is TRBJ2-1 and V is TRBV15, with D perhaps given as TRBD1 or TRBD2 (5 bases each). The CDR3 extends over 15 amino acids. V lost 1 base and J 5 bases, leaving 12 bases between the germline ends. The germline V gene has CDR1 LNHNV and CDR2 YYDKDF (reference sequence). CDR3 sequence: CATSRGTGANNEQFF. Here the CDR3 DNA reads TGTGCCACCAGCAGAGGTACCGGGGCCAACAATGAGCAGTTCTTC.

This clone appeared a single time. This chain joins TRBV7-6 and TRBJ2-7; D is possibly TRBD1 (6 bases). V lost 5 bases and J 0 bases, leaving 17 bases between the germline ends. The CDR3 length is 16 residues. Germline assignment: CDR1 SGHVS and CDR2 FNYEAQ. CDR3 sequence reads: CASSATPGQSSYEQYF. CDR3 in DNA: TGTGCCAGCAGCGCCACCCCGGGACAAAGCTCCTACGAGCAGTACTTC. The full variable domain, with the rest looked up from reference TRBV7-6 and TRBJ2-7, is GAGVSQSPRYKVTKRGQDVALRCDPISGHVSLYWYRQALGQGPEFLTYFNYEAQQDKSGLPNDRFSAERPEGSISTLTIQRTEQRDSAMYRCASSATPGQSSYEQYFGPGTRLTVT.

The CDR3 protein is CASSEWGEAFF. CDR3 nucleotide sequence: TGTGCCAGCAGTGAATGGGGGGAAGCTTTCTTT. This chain connects TRBV6-1 to TRBJ1-1, with D perhaps TRBD1 (5 bases). V was cut by 2 bases and J by 8 bases, with 6 bases left in between. Germline V lookup: CDR1 MNHNS, CDR2 SASEGT. CDR3 length equals 11 residues.

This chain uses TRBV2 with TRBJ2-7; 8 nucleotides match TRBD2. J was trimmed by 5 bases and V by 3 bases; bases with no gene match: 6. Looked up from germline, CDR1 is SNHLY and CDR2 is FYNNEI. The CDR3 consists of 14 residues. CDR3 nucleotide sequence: TGTGCCAGCAGTGACAAGCGGGAGCTGGACGAGCAGTACTTC. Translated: CASSDKRELDEQYF.

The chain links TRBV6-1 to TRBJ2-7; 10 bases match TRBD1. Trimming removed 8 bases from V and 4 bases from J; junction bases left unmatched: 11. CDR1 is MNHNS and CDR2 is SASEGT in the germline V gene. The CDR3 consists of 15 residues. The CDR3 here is CASDLGTGAFYEQYF. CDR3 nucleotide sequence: TGTGCCAGCGATCTGGGGACAGGGGCTTTTTACGAGCAGTACTTC.

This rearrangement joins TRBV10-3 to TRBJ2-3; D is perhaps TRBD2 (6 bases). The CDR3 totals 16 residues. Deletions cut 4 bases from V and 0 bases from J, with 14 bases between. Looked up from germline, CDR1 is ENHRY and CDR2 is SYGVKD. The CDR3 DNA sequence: TGTGCCATCAGTGGCACTAGCTTCTCTAGCACAGATACGCAGTATTTT. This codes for CAISGTSFSSTDTQYF.

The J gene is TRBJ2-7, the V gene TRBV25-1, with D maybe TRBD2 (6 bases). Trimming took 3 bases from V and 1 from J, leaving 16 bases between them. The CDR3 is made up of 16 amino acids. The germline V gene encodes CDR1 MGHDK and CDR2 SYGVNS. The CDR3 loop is CASSDPGLGSSYEQYF. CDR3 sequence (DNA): TGTGCCAGCAGTGACCCGGGACTTGGCTCTTCCTACGAGCAGTACTTC.

CDR3 coding DNA: TGTGCCAGCAGCTTAGAGGAGGCCCTTGGGTACGAGCAGTACTTC. This encodes CASSLEEALGYEQYF. The chain combines TRBV11-2 with TRBJ2-7; TRBD2 might be the D (5 bases). This CDR3 is built from 15 residues. V was trimmed by 0 bases and J by 4 bases, leaving 13 bases between them. CDR1 and CDR2 from the germline V gene are SGHAT and FQNNGV.

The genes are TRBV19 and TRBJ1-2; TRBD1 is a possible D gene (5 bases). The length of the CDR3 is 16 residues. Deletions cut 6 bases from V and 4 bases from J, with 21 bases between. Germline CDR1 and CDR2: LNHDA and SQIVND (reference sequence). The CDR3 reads CASRTSGPGGVYGYTF. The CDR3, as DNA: TGTGCCAGTAGAACTTCGGGACCAGGAGGCGTCTATGGCTACACCTTC. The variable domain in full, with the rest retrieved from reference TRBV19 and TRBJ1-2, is DGGITQSPKYLFRKEGQNVTLSCEQNLNHDAMYWYRQDPGQGLRLIYYSQIVNDFQKGDIAEGYSVSREKKESFPLTVTSAQKNPTAFYLCASRTSGPGGVYGYTFGSGTRLTVV.

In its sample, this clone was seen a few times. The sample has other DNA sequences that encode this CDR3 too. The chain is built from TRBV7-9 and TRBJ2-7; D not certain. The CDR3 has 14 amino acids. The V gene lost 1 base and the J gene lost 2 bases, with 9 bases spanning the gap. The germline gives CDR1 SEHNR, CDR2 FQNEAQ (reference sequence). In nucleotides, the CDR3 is TGTGCCAGCAGCTTAGACCCACGTCCCTACGAGCAGTACTTC. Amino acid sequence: CASSLDPRPYEQYF.

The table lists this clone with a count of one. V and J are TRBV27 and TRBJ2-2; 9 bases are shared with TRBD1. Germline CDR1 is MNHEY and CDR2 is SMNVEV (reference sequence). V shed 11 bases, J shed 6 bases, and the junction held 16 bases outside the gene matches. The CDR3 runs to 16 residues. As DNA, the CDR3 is TGTGCCGTTATCACCCCCAGGGACAGGGAGGCCGGGGAGCTGTTTTTT. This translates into CAVITPRDREAGELFF.

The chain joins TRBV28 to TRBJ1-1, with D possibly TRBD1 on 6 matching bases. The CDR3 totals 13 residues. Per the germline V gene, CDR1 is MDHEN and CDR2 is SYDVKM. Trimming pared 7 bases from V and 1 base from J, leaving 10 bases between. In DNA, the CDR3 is TGTGCCAGCATTTGGGGGCGGAACACTGAAGCTTTCTTT. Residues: CASIWGRNTEAFF. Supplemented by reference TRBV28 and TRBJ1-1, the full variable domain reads DVKVTQSSRYLVKRTGEKVFLECVQDMDHENMFWYRQDPGLGLRLIYFSYDVKMKEKGDIPEGYSVSREKKERFSLILESASTNQTSMYLCASIWGRNTEAFFGQGTRLTVV.

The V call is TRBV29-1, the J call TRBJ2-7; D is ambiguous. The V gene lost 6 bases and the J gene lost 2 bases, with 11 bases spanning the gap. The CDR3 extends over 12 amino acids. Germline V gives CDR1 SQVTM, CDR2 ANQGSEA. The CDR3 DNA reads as TGCAGCGTGGGGTGGGCAACCTACGAGCAGTACTTC. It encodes CSVGWATYEQYF.

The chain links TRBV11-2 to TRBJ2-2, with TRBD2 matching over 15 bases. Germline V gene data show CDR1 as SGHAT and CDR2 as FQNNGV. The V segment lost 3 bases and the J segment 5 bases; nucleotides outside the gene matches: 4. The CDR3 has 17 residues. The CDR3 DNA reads TGTGCCAGCAGCTTGGGACTAGCGGGAGGATCGACCGGGGAGCTGTTTTTT. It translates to CASSLGLAGGSTGELFF.

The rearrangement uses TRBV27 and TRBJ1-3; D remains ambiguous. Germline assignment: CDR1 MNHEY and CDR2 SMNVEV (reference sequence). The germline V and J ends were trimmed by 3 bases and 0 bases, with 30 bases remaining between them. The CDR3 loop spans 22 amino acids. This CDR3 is CASSFGSTSPVLRSSSGNTIYF. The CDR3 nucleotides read TGTGCCAGCAGTTTTGGTTCGACGAGCCCAGTGTTACGTTCCTCCTCTGGAAACACCATATATTTT.

In DNA, the CDR3 is TGTGCCAGCAGCTTGGCGAAAGGACAAGAGACCCAGTACTTC. This encodes CASSLAKGQETQYF. The chain employs TRBV5-4 and TRBJ2-5, with unresolved D. V was cut by 0 bases and J by 2 bases, with 8 bases left in between. Germline values: CDR1 SGHNT, CDR2 YYREEE (reference sequence). This CDR3 comprises 14 residues. Complete variable domain (other parts from reference TRBV5-4 and TRBJ2-5): ETGVTQSPTHLIKTRGQQVTLRCSSQSGHNTVSWYQQALGQGPQFIFQYYREEENGRGNFPPRFSGLQFPNYSSELNVNALELDDSALYLCASSLAKGQETQYFGPGTRLLVL.